In this sample, the clone carrying this T cell receptor beta chain turned up a few times. The sample comes from a study of patients and donors after allogeneic stem cell transplantation. There are 15 residues in the CDR3. Germline-derived CDR1 and CDR2 are SGHRS and YFSETQ. Unmatched junction bases numbered 4, after V lost 1 base and J lost 9 bases. TCRdb reprocessed the RT-PCR reads with MiXCR, giving one entry per CDR3 protein. The data show approximately 99,000 distinct CDR3 sequences, roughly 37% seen once. The specimen was blood, either unsorted or a sorted T cell fraction (not recorded which). This receptor was identified in a human donor who was either an allogeneic HSCT recipient or a stem cell or donor lymphocyte infusion donor (not recorded which). It is not recorded whose cells these are; they may come from a transplant donor. The rearrangement links TRBV5-1 to TRBJ2-1; 13 nucleotides match TRBD2. This CDR3 is CASSLRGLAGVEQFF. CDR3 sequence (DNA): TGCGCCAGCAGCTTGCGAGGACTAGCGGGAGTTGAGCAGTTCTTC.